This T cell receptor beta chain is from a study of shared clonotypes between healthy human individuals. Overall study findings and caveats: Some naive CD4 clonotypes, about 5%, turned up in common across four donors. What naive subsets generally showed was a larger estimated richness than memory subsets showed.

A CD45RA-negative memory subset and a CD45RA+ naive subset were separated from the CD4+ cells. The assay was immunoSEQ multiplex PCR, and TCRdb's table has in-frame clones only and misses some. The sample lists under 1,100,000 clones, roughly 80% occurring once. As concerns this clone: Its antigen is not identified.

The sequenced sample was memory CD4+ T cells sorted from blood. Noted subset: CD45RA-negative fraction. The clonotype was recovered from a man aged 18 to 29 in good health.

The CDR3 here is CASTPSGGTSYEQYF. As DNA, the CDR3 is TGTGCCAGCACCCCTAGCGGGGGGACTTCCTACGAGCAGTACTTC. The chain couples TRBV11-2 to TRBJ2-7; 11 positions match TRBD2. Per germline, CDR1 SGHAT and CDR2 FQNNGV. J was trimmed by 1 base and V by 7 bases; bases with no gene match: 6. This CDR3 region has 15 residues.